These T cell receptor beta chains were read from a single sample in a study of CD8+CD57+ T cells in acquired aplastic anemia. TCRdb reanalysed the reads using MiXCR and keeps one entry per CDR3 protein. The sample contains around 430,000 distinct CDR3 sequences, over 25% of which appear only once. The sample comprised sorted CD4+, CD8+, or CD8+CD57+ T cells (not recorded which) from PBMCs. Receptor source: a human donor with aplastic anemia. Each CDR3 is given with its conserved first and last residue. A D gene is named only where the DNA matches it firmly. Not all rows give a size; the values are once, few, many and, for expanded clones, a class.

V	size	J	D	CDR3	DNA
TRBV7-9	many	TRBJ1-6	-	CASSRQVIFRSPLHF	TGTGCCAGCAGCCGACAGGTTATTTTTCGTTCACCCCTCCACTTT
TRBV5-1	-	TRBJ1-1	-	CASSLGGGLDEAFF	TGCGCCAGCAGCTTGGGCGGGGGATTGGATGAAGCTTTCTTT
TRBV5-1	-	TRBJ1-1	-	CASRGVALGLAEAFF	TGCGCCAGCCGCGGGGTGGCTTTAGGTTTGGCGGAAGCTTTCTTT
TRBV19	-	TRBJ1-1	TRBD1	CASSRQGMGDTEAFF	TGTGCCAGTAGCAGACAGGGGATGGGGGACACTGAAGCTTTCTTT
TRBV14	-	TRBJ1-1	-	CASSQRPLSTNTEAFF	TGTGCCAGCAGCCAAAGGCCCCTAAGTACAAACACTGAAGCTTTCTTT
TRBV4-2	-	TRBJ2-2	-	CASSQDRRTGELFF	TGTGCCAGCAGCCAAGATCGGCGGACCGGGGAGCTGTTTTTT
TRBV19	many	TRBJ2-7	-	CASRDGAWRGEQYF	TGTGCCAGTAGGGATGGGGCTTGGAGAGGTGAGCAGTACTTC
TRBV27	many	TRBJ2-6	-	CASSSRGSGANVLTF	TGTGCCAGCAGTTCGAGGGGCTCTGGGGCCAACGTCCTGACTTTC
TRBV2	many	TRBJ2-1	TRBD2	CASTISPLAGGVNEQFF	TGTGCCAGCACTATCTCCCCTCTAGCGGGAGGGGTAAATGAGCAGTTCTTC
TRBV24-1	-	TRBJ2-7	TRBD1	CATSDWGQGEYEQYF	TGTGCCACCAGTGATTGGGGACAGGGAGAATACGAGCAGTACTTC
TRBV20-1	-	TRBJ1-4	-	CSAERGSTNEKLFF	TGCAGTGCCGAAAGGGGATCGACTAATGAAAAACTGTTTTTT
TRBV6-4	many	TRBJ1-6	-	CASSESGHRTPLHF	TGTGCCAGCAGTGAGTCGGGACATCGGACACCCCTCCACTTT
TRBV4-3	many	TRBJ1-5	-	CASSQVTPGDQPQHF	TGCGCCAGCAGCCAAGTCACGCCAGGCGATCAGCCCCAGCATTTT
TRBV29-1	-	TRBJ2-7	-	CSAVGEVYEQYF	TGCAGCGCCGTCGGAGAAGTCTACGAGCAGTACTTC
TRBV10-3	-	TRBJ2-2	-	CAISEKTGELFF	TGTGCCATCAGTGAGAAAACAGGGGAGCTGTTTTTT
TRBV3-1	few	TRBJ2-3	-	CASSQVLALGTDTQYF	TGTGCCAGCAGCCAAGTACTAGCCCTAGGAACAGATACGCAGTATTTT
TRBV19	many	TRBJ1-1	TRBD1	CASRGSWDTEAFF	TGTGCCTCCAGGGGGTCGTGGGACACTGAAGCTTTCTTT
TRBV9	-	TRBJ1-4	-	CASSVEAGDEKLFF	TGTGCCAGCAGCGTAGAGGCAGGGGATGAAAAACTGTTTTTT
TRBV19	-	TRBJ2-3	TRBD2	CASSKRGVDTQYF	TGTGCCAGTAGCAAGCGGGGGGTAGATACGCAGTATTTT
TRBV12-5	once	TRBJ1-5	-	CASGLNGSNQPQHF	TGTGCTAGTGGTTTGAACGGGAGCAATCAGCCCCAGCATTTT
TRBV2	many	TRBJ1-4	-	CASSVRGRDEKLFF	TGTGCCAGCAGTGTTCGAGGGAGGGATGAAAAACTGTTTTTT
TRBV5-5	-	TRBJ2-5	TRBD2	CASSPRRGAKETQYF	TGTGCCAGCAGCCCGAGGCGGGGGGCCAAAGAGACCCAGTACTTC
TRBV19	many	TRBJ2-5	-	CASSIGGDQETQYF	TGTGCCAGTAGTATAGGTGGGGACCAAGAGACCCAGTACTTC
TRBV11-2	-	TRBJ2-1	-	CASRYPFRAGNEQFF	TGTGCCAGCAGGTATCCCTTCAGGGCGGGTAATGAGCAGTTCTTC
TRBV3-1	-	TRBJ1-5	-	CASSLDTNQPQHF	TGTGCCAGCAGCTTGGACACTAATCAGCCCCAGCATTTT
TRBV10-1	-	TRBJ1-6	-	CASSGAGNSPLHF	TGCGCCAGCAGTGGGGCGGGGAATTCACCCCTCCACTTT
TRBV19	-	TRBJ2-7	TRBD2	CASSTGLAGAYEQYF	TGTGCCAGTAGTACCGGACTAGCGGGAGCCTATGAGCAGTACTTC
TRBV7-3	many	TRBJ1-2	-	CASSLTATGDYGYTF	TGTGCCAGCAGCTTAACTGCGACAGGAGACTATGGCTACACCTTC
TRBV15	-	TRBJ2-1	-	CATSSDSEVDEQFF	TGTGCCACCAGCAGTGACTCGGAGGTTGATGAGCAGTTCTTC
TRBV12-3/TRBV12-4	-	TRBJ2-2	TRBD2	CASSRTSGGVTGELFF	TGTGCCAGCAGTCGGACTAGCGGGGGGGTCACCGGGGAGCTGTTTTTT
TRBV19	many	TRBJ1-3	-	CATVSTYSGNTIYF	TGTGCCACCGTCTCGACGTACTCTGGAAACACCATATATTTT
TRBV20-1	many	TRBJ1-2	TRBD1	CSAFPGQGASGYTF	TGCAGTGCATTTCCGGGACAGGGGGCGAGTGGCTACACCTTC
TRBV19	-	TRBJ2-7	-	CASSMKGTYEQYF	TGTGCCAGTAGTATGAAGGGAACCTACGAGCAGTACTTC
TRBV11-1	few	TRBJ2-1	-	CASSSGQGWDNEQFF	TGTGCCAGCAGCTCGGGCCAGGGTTGGGACAATGAGCAGTTCTTC
TRBV20-1	-	TRBJ2-3	TRBD1	CSANLPGQGKTDTQYF	TGCAGTGCTAACCTTCCGGGACAGGGGAAAACAGATACGCAGTATTTT
TRBV19	many	TRBJ2-3	TRBD2	CASNPGLAADTQYF	TGTGCCAGCAACCCGGGACTAGCAGCTGATACGCAGTATTTT
TRBV10-3	few	TRBJ2-6	-	CASSPGPRRRSGANVLTF	TGTGCCAGCAGTCCGGGCCCGAGGCGTAGATCTGGGGCCAACGTCCTGACTTTC
TRBV15	few	TRBJ2-2	-	CATSRDYGGELFF	TGTGCCACCAGCAGAGACTATGGCGGGGAGCTGTTTTTT
TRBV3-1	-	TRBJ1-3	-	CASSQEVSTIYF	TGTGCCAGCAGCCAAGAAGTGAGCACCATATATTTT
TRBV19	many	TRBJ2-3	-	CASSKATPPDTQYF	TGTGCCAGTAGTAAAGCTACCCCCCCAGATACGCAGTATTTT
TRBV25-1	-	TRBJ1-1	TRBD1	CASSPEQGQGSEAFF	TGTGCCAGCTCACCAGAACAGGGACAGGGCTCTGAAGCTTTCTTT
TRBV10-3	-	TRBJ1-6	TRBD1	CASSQEGADNSPLHF	TGTGCCAGCAGTCAGGAGGGGGCGGATAATTCACCCCTCCACTTT
TRBV10-3	many	TRBJ2-7	-	CAISRDGYYEQYF	TGTGCCATCAGTAGGGACGGATACTACGAGCAGTACTTC
TRBV24-1	few	TRBJ1-5	-	CATSEGGSNQPQHF	TGTGCCACCAGTGAAGGGGGAAGCAATCAGCCCCAGCATTTT
TRBV10-3	-	TRBJ2-2	TRBD1	CAIRPGQGASGELFF	TGTGCCATCAGGCCGGGACAGGGGGCTTCCGGGGAGCTGTTTTTT